This T cell receptor beta chain comes out of a study of CD4 T cells in relation to SARS-CoV-2 and coronaviruses. Study in general: ViraFEST: roughly 10-day antigen culture of PBMCs, then TCR beta CDR3 sequencing. Findings and caveats of the study: Pre-pandemic and post-infection samples never came from the same donor.

Before the COVID-19 pandemic, during about 2010-2019, CD4+ T cells were taken from unexposed donors. After roughly ten days of culture, CD4+ T cells were isolated. Cultures received half-medium IL-2 refreshes on days 3 and 7. Assay: immunoSEQ multiplex PCR; the TCRdb copy retains only in-frame clones and omits some. Here the sample spans around 18,000 clones, around three quarters being singletons. About this clone itself: The antigen remains undetermined.

The CDR3 spans 14 residues. The germline gives CDR1 SGHTA, CDR2 FQGTGA. Trimming left V 1 base short and J 4 bases short, with 10 bases between. The sample comprised CD4+ T cells from PBMCs, cultured in vitro. This sequence was found in a human donor in good health. The chain combines TRBV7-3 with TRBJ1-1, with D possibly matching TRBD1 (5 bases). This CDR3 reads CASSLRGGATEAFF. In DNA, the CDR3 is TGTGCCAGCAGCTTAAGGGGAGGGGCCACTGAAGCTTTCTTT.